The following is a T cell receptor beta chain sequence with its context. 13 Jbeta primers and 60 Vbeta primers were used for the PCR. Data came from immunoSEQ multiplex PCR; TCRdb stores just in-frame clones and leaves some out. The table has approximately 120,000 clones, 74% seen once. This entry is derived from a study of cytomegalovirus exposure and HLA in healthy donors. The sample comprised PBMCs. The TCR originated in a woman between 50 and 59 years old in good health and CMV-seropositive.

CDR3 nucleotides: TGTGCCGGTGGGACTAGCGGGGCCGATACGCAGTATTTT. Its protein is CAGGTSGADTQYF. The J gene is TRBJ2-3, the V gene TRBV2; 13 bases fit TRBD2. Germline V CDR1 and CDR2: SNHLY, FYNNEI. The CDR3 contains 13 residues. The V and J ends lost 11 bases and 6 bases, in that order; junction bases with no gene match: 5.